This entry concerns a single TCR beta chain. The target antigen is unknown. The sample is drawn from a study of cytomegalovirus exposure and HLA in healthy donors. Whole-study findings and limits: Excluded were some V segments that proved indistinguishable, including TRBV6-2 and TRBV6-3. V- and J-gene trimming of TCR beta was linked (in a later analysis) to a missense DCLRE1C variant. A few CMV-associated chains proved CMV antigen-specific in vitro.

Donors were nominally healthy when sampled, though unrecorded immune exposures were likely. Primers for the PCR totalled 60 Vbeta and 13 Jbeta. TCRdb's copy holds only in-frame clones and misses some; the assay was immunoSEQ multiplex PCR. This sample has about 160,000 clones, with roughly 71% found just once. Trimming pared 5 bases from V and 0 bases from J, leaving 8 bases between. The CDR3 extends over 13 amino acids. Germline values: CDR1 LNHNV, CDR2 YYDKDF (reference sequence). This sequence joins TRBV15 and TRBJ2-7; no definite D call. Sequencing was carried out using PBMCs. This TCR derives from a woman in her forties or fifties in good health and CMV-seropositive. Here the CDR3 DNA reads TGTGCCACCAGCCATCAGGCCTCCTACGAGCAGTACTTC. This encodes CATSHQASYEQYF.